The rows below give T cell receptor beta chains drawn from one sample of a study of spatial heterogeneity in lung cancer. TCRdb passed the 5' RACE reads through MiXCR, listing each CDR3 protein once. Of some 6,000 distinct CDR3 sequences listed, 12% to 15% are singletons. The sample in question was lung tumor tissue, obtained at surgery. These receptors were taken from a male donor with early-stage non-small cell lung cancer. CDR3s include the opening cysteine and the closing phenylalanine or tryptophan. Fields, in order: CDR3 protein, CDR3 DNA, D gene, V gene, clone size, J gene. The D gene is left open where the match is weak. Clone size is shown for a subset of rows, as once, few, many or a class of expanded clone.

CDR3aa: CSAAGPEGQPQHF; CDR3nt: TGCAGTGCTGCCGGGCCCGAGGGGCAGCCCCAGCATTTT; d_gene: -; v_gene: TRBV20-1; abundance: many; j_gene: TRBJ1-5
CDR3aa: CASSYSMGGAGNTIYF; CDR3nt: TGTGCCAGCAGTTACTCGATGGGGGGCGCGGGAAACACCATATATTTT; d_gene: -; v_gene: TRBV6-6; abundance: many; j_gene: TRBJ1-3
CDR3aa: CASSGGGQGGNEQFF; CDR3nt: TGTGCCAGCAGTGGCGGGGGACAGGGGGGTAATGAGCAGTTCTTC; d_gene: TRBD1; v_gene: TRBV28; abundance: medium-sized; j_gene: TRBJ2-1
CDR3aa: CSAPGLAGGPGYNEQFF; CDR3nt: TGCAGCGCCCCGGGACTAGCGGGAGGGCCTGGATACAATGAGCAGTTCTTC; d_gene: TRBD2; v_gene: TRBV29-1; abundance: many; j_gene: TRBJ2-1
CDR3aa: CASSQMGQETQYF; CDR3nt: TGTGCCAGCAGCCAAATGGGACAGGAGACCCAGTACTTC; d_gene: TRBD1; v_gene: TRBV14; abundance: medium-sized; j_gene: TRBJ2-5
CDR3aa: CVSSRPGQQETQYF; CDR3nt: TGTGTCAGCAGCCGGCCAGGACAGCAAGAGACCCAGTACTTC; d_gene: -; v_gene: TRBV5-5; abundance: few; j_gene: TRBJ2-5
CDR3aa: CASSLITGAAEAFF; CDR3nt: TGTGCCAGCAGTTTAATCACGGGGGCGGCTGAAGCTTTCTTT; d_gene: -; v_gene: TRBV27; abundance: -; j_gene: TRBJ1-1
CDR3aa: CASSLDPGRETQYF; CDR3nt: TGCGCCAGCAGCTTGGACCCGGGGAGAGAGACCCAGTACTTC; d_gene: -; v_gene: TRBV5-1; abundance: medium-sized; j_gene: TRBJ2-5
CDR3aa: CASSENSGDSPLHF; CDR3nt: TGTGCCAGCAGCGAAAACTCCGGTGATTCACCCCTCCACTTT; d_gene: -; v_gene: TRBV7-8; abundance: medium-sized; j_gene: TRBJ1-6
CDR3aa: CASSLLESTDTQYF; CDR3nt: TGTGCCAGCAGCTTGTTGGAGAGCACAGATACGCAGTATTTT; d_gene: -; v_gene: TRBV5-6; abundance: many; j_gene: TRBJ2-3
CDR3aa: CASSPPGTEELFF; CDR3nt: TGTGCCAGCTCACCACCGGGGACAGAAGAGCTGTTTTTT; d_gene: TRBD1; v_gene: TRBV18; abundance: many; j_gene: TRBJ2-2
CDR3aa: CSVEDPSGQRQYF; CDR3nt: TGCAGCGTTGAAGACCCATCCGGACAGAGGCAGTACTTC; d_gene: -; v_gene: TRBV29-1; abundance: many; j_gene: TRBJ2-7
CDR3aa: CASSTERGTDTQYF; CDR3nt: TGTGCCAGCAGTACGGAGCGGGGGACAGATACGCAGTATTTT; d_gene: TRBD2; v_gene: TRBV12-3/TRBV12-4; abundance: many; j_gene: TRBJ2-3
CDR3aa: CATSDLGQGTGNEQFF; CDR3nt: TGTGCCACCAGTGACCTAGGACAGGGGACGGGGAATGAGCAGTTCTTC; d_gene: TRBD1; v_gene: TRBV24-1; abundance: many; j_gene: TRBJ2-1
CDR3aa: CASSSSYGNEKLFF; CDR3nt: TGTGCCAGCAGCTCCAGTTATGGAAATGAAAAACTGTTTTTT; d_gene: -; v_gene: TRBV11-2; abundance: many; j_gene: TRBJ1-4